This T cell receptor beta chain came from a study of neurological immune-mediated disorders. Points from the study as a whole: A possible signature was seen in one related-CDR3 cluster, into which phylogenetic grouping placed the repertoires of 18 of 34 multiple sclerosis patients. None of the CDR3 amino acid sequences in expanded clones turned up in more than one subject, which points to private repertoires in all groups.

This clonotype has ten or more counts. Its antigen is undetermined. With 10-nucleotide random UMIs included, cDNA was synthesized by 5'RACE. Each sequencing run yielded over 170 million TCR-beta sequences from 15-18 subjects. TCRdb re-derived calls from the 5' RACE reads in MiXCR, one entry per CDR3 protein. Here the sample spans about 120,000 distinct CDR3 sequences, about 3.4% being singletons. V lost 0 bases, J lost 9 bases, and 6 bases stayed unmatched. The CDR3 loop spans 15 amino acids. Germline CDR1 and CDR2: SGHNT and YYREEE (reference sequence). The rearrangement joins TRBV5-4 to TRBJ2-1; 10 nucleotides line up with TRBD2. Source material: PBMCs. The clonotype originates from a woman younger than 45 with multiple sclerosis. The CDR3, as DNA: TGTGCCAGCAGCTTGGCGGGACTAGCGATAGGTGAGCAGTTCTTC. Translation gives CASSLAGLAIGEQFF.